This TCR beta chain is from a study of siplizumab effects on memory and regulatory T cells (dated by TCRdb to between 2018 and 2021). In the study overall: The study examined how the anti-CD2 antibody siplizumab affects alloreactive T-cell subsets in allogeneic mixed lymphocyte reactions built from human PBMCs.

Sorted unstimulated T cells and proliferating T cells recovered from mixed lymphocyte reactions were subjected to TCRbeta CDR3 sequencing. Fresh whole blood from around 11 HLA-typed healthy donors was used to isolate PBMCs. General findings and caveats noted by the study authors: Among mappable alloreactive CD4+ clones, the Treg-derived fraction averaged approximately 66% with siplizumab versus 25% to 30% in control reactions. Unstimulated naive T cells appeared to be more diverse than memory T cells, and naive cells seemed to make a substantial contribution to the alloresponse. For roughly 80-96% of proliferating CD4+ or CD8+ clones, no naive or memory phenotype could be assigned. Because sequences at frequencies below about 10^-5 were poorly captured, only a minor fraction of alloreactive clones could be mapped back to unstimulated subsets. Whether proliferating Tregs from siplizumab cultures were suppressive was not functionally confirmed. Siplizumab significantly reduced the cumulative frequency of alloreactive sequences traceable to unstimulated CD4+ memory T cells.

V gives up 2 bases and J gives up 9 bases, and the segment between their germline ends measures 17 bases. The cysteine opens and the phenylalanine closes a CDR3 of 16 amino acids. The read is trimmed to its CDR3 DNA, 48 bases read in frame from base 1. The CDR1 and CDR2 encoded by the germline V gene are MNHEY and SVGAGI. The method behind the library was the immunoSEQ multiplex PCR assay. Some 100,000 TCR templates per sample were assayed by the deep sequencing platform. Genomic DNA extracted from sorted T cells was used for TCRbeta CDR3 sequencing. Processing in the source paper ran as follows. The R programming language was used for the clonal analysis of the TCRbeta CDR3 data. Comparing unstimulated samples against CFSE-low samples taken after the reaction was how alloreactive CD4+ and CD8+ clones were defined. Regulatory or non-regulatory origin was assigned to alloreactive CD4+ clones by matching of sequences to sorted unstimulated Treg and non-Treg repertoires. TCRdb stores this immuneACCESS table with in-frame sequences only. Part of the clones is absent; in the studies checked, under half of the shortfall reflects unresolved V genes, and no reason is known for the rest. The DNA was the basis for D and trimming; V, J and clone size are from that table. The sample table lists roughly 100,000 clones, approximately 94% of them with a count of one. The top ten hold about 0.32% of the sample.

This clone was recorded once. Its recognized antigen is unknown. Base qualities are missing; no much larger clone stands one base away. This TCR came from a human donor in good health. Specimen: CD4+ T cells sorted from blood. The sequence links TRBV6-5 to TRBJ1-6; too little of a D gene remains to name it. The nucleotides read TGTGCCAGCAGTTACCAAGACCCTCCGGGAGGTTCACCCCTCCACTTT. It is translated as CASSYQDPPGGSPLHF.